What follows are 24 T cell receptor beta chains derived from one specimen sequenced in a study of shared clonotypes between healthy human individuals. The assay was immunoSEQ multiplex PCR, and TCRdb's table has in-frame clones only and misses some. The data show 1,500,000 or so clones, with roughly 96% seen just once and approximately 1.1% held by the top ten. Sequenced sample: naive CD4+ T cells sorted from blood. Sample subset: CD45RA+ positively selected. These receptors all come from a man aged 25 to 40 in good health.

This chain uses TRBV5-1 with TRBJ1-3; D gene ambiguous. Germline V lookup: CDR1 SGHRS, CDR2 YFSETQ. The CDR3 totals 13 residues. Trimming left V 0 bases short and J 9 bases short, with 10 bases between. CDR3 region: CASSLGQKGTIYF. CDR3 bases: TGCGCCAGCAGCTTGGGCCAGAAGGGCACCATATATTTT. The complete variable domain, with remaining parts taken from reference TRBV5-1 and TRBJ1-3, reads KAGVTQTPRYLIKTRGQQVTLSCSPISGHRSVSWYQQTPGQGLQFLFEYFSETQRNKGNFPGRFSGRQFSNSRSEMNVSTLELGDSALYLCASSLGQKGTIYFGEGSWLTVV.

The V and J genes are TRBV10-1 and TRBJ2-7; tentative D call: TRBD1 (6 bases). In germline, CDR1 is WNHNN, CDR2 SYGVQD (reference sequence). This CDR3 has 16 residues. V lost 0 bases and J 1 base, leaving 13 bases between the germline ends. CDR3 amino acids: CASSESTGERSYEQYF. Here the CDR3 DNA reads TGCGCCAGCAGTGAGTCGACAGGTGAAAGATCCTACGAGCAGTACTTC.

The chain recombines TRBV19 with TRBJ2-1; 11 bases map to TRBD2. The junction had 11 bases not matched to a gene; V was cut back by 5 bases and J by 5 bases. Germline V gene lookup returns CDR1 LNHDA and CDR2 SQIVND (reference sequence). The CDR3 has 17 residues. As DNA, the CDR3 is TGTGCCAGTAGTTACATACTAGCGGGAGAGTTCAACAATGAGCAGTTCTTC. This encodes CASSYILAGEFNNEQFF.

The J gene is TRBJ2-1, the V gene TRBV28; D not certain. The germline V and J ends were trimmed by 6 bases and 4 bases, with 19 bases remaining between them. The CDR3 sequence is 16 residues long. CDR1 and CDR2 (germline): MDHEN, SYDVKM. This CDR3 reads CASRHKKLGAYNEQFF. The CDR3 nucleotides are TGTGCCAGCAGGCATAAAAAACTTGGAGCTTACAATGAGCAGTTCTTC. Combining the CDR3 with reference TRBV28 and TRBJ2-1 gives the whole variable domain DVKVTQSSRYLVKRTGEKVFLECVQDMDHENMFWYRQDPGLGLRLIYFSYDVKMKEKGDIPEGYSVSREKKERFSLILESASTNQTSMYLCASRHKKLGAYNEQFFGPGTRLTVL.

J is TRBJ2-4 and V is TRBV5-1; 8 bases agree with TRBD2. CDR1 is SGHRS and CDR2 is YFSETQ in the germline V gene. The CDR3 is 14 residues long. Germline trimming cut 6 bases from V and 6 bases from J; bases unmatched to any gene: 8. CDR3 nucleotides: TGCGCCAGCAAATTACTAGCGGATGTAAACATTCAGTACTTC. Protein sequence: CASKLLADVNIQYF.

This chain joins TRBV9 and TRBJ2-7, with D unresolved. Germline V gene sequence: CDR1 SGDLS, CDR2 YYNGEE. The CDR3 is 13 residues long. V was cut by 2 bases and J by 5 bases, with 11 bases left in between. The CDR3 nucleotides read TGTGCCAGCAGCGTGTCACCGCTTGACGAGCAGTACTTC. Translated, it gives CASSVSPLDEQYF. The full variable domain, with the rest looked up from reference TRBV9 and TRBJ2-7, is DSGVTQTPKHLITATGQRVTLRCSPRSGDLSVYWYQQSLDQGLQFLIQYYNGEERAKGNILERFSAQQFPDLHSELNLSSLELGDSALYFCASSVSPLDEQYFGPGTRLTVT.

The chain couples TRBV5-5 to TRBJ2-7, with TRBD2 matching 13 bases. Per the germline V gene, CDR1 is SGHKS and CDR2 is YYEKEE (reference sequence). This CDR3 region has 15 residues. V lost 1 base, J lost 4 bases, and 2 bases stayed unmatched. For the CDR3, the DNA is TGTGCCAGCAGCTTGTCACTAGCGGGAGGGTACGAGCAGTACTTC. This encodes CASSLSLAGGYEQYF.

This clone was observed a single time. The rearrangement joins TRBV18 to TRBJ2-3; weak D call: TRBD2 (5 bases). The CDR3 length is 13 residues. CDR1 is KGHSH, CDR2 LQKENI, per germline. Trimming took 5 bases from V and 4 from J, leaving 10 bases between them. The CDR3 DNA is TGTGCCAGCTCAGCAGGTAGCGCAGATACGCAGTATTTT. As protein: CASSAGSADTQYF.

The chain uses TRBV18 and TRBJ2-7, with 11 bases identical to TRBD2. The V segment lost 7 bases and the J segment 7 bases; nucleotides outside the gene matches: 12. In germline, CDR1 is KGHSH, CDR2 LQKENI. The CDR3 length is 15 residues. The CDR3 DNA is TGTGCCAGCTTCAATTTAGCGGGAGGGCCAAGGGAGCAGTACTTC. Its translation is CASFNLAGGPREQYF. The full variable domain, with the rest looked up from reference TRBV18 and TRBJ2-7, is NAGVMQNPRHLVRRRGQEARLRCSPMKGHSHVYWYRQLPEEGLKFMVYLQKENIIDESGMPKERFSAEFPKEGPSILRIQQVVRGDSAAYFCASFNLAGGPREQYFGPGTRLTVT.

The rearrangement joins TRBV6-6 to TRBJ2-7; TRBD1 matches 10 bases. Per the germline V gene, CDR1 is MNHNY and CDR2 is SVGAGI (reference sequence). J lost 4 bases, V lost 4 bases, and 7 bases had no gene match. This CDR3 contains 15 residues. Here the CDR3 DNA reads TGTGCCAGCAGTTCCTGGGACAGGGGACTTTACGAGCAGTACTTC. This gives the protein CASSSWDRGLYEQYF.

CDR3 in amino acids: CASRVGGYNNEQFF. For the CDR3, the DNA is TGTGCCAGCAGGGTTGGGGGCTATAACAATGAGCAGTTCTTC. This chain uses TRBV5-4 with TRBJ2-1; tentatively, D is TRBD1 (6 bases). Germline V gene sequence: CDR1 SGHNT, CDR2 YYREEE (reference sequence). Trimming removed 5 bases from V and 5 bases from J, with 14 bases in between. The CDR3 is 14 residues long.

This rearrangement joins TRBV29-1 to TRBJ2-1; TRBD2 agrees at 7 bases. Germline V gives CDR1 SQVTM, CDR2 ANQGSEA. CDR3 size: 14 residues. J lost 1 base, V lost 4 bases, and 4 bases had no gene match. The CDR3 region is CSVVTSASYNEQFF. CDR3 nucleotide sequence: TGCAGCGTTGTAACTAGCGCATCCTACAATGAGCAGTTCTTC.

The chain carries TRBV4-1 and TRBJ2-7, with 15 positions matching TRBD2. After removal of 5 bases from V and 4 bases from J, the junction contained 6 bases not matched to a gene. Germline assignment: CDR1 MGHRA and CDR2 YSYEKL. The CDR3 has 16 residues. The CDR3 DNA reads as TGCGCCAGCAGCGCCCGGACTAGCGGGGGGGAATACGAGCAGTACTTC. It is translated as CASSARTSGGEYEQYF.

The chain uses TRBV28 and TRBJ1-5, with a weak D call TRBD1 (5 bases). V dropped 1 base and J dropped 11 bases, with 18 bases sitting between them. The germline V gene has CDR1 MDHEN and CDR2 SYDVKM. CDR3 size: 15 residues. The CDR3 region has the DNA TGTGCCAGCAGTTTATTGGACACCGGTCGTTTGGCCCAGCATTTT. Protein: CASSLLDTGRLAQHF.

The CDR3 DNA reads as TGTGCCAGCTCACCAGGGACAGGGGTCGCCGGGGAGCTGTTTTTT. It yields the protein CASSPGTGVAGELFF. V gene TRBV18 combines with J gene TRBJ2-2; TRBD1 matches 10 bases. In germline, CDR1 is KGHSH, CDR2 LQKENI. CDR3 length: 15 residues. V dropped 2 bases and J dropped 6; count of bases not matched to a gene: 3.

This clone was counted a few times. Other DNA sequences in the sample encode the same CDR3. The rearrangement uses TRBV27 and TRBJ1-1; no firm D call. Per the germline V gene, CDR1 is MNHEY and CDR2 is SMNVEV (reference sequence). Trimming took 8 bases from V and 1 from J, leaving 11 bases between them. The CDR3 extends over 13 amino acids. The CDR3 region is CASSRRGNTEAFF. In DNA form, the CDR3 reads TGTGCCAGCTCCCGTAGAGGGAACACTGAAGCTTTCTTT.

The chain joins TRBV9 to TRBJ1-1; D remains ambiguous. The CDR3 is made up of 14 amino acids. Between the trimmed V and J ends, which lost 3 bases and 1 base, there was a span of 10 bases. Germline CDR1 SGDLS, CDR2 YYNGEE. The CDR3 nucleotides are TGTGCCAGCAGCGAAGGAGGGTGGAACACTGAAGCTTTCTTT. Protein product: CASSEGGWNTEAFF.

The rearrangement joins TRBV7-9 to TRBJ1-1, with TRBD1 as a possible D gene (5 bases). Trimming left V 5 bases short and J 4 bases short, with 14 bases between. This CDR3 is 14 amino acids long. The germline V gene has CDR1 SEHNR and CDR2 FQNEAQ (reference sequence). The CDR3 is CASSPGGGATEAFF. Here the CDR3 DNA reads TGTGCCAGCAGCCCCGGCGGAGGGGCCACTGAAGCTTTCTTT.

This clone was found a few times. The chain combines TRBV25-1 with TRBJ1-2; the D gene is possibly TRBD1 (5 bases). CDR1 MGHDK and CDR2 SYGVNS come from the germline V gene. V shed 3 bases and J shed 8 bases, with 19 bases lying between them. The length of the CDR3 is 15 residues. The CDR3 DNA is TGTGCCAGCAGTGACCTGCCCTCAGGGAACGGGGGCTACACCTTC. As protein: CASSDLPSGNGGYTF.

The DNA of the CDR3 is TGTGCCAGCAGTTCACAGCCTGGGAACACTGAAGCTTTCTTT. Protein product: CASSSQPGNTEAFF. The chain employs TRBV28 and TRBJ1-1; D is unclear. This CDR3 contains 14 residues. With 4 bases removed from V and 1 base from J, the gap between germline ends came to 10 bases. CDR1 is MDHEN, CDR2 SYDVKM, per germline.

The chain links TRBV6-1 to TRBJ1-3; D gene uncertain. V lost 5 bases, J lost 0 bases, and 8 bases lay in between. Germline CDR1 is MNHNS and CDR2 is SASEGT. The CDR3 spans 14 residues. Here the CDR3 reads CASSTGYSGNTIYF. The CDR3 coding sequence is TGTGCCAGCAGTACGGGGTACTCTGGAAACACCATATATTTT.

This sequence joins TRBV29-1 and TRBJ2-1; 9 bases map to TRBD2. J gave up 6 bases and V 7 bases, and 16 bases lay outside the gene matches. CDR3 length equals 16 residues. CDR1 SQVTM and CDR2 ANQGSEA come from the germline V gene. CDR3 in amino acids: CSAVSRGSGRSNEQFF. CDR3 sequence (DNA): TGCAGCGCCGTTTCAAGGGGTAGCGGGAGATCCAATGAGCAGTTCTTC.

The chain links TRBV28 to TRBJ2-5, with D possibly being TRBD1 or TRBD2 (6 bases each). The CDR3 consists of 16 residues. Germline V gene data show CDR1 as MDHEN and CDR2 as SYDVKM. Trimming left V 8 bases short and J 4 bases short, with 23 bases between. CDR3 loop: CASGPRGLGASETQYF. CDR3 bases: TGTGCCAGCGGCCCCAGGGGACTGGGCGCGTCAGAGACCCAGTACTTC.

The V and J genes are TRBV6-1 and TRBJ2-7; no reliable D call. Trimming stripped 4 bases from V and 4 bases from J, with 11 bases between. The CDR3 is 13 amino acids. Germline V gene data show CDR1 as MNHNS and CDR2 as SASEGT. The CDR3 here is CASSVDRRYEQYF. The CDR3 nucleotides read TGTGCCAGCAGTGTGGATAGGCGATACGAGCAGTACTTC.